Presented here are 13 T cell receptor beta chains from one specimen sequenced in a study of blood T cells in healthy people across ages. With a J-beta primer mix and a sample-barcoded 5' primer, a second PCR ran roughly 6 to 11 cycles. A single record per CDR3 protein comes from TCRdb applying MiXCR to the 5' RACE reads. This table has hundreds of thousands of distinct CDR3 sequences, around 48% appearing once. Sequencing was performed on blood. The source is a man aged 25-45 years in good health.

This clonotype was seen only a few times. The J gene is TRBJ1-6, the V gene TRBV4-3; no clear D. This CDR3 is 17 amino acids long. V was trimmed by 0 bases and J by 6 bases, leaving 15 bases between them. The germline V gene encodes CDR1 LGHNA and CDR2 YSLEER. The CDR3 bases are TGCGCCAGCAGCCAAGATTCCGGGTTTCCACCTAATTCACCCCTCCACTTT. Encoded protein: CASSQDSGFPPNSPLHF.

This clonotype has just a few counts. The chain combines TRBV25-1 with TRBJ1-2, with D possibly being TRBD1 (6 bases). Germline V gives CDR1 MGHDK, CDR2 SYGVNS. CDR3 length equals 17 residues. Trimming removed 1 base at V and 1 base at J, with 16 bases between. CDR3 DNA sequence: TGTGCCAGCAGTGAATCCGGCAGGGGCCCGGATAACTATGGCTACACCTTC. Protein sequence: CASSESGRGPDNYGYTF.

V and J are TRBV7-2 and TRBJ1-1; D gene uncertain. This CDR3 has 15 amino acids. The V end was cut by 5 bases, the J end by 1 base, with 14 bases between. Germline CDR1 SGHTA, CDR2 FQGNSA. The DNA of the CDR3 is TGTGCCAGCAGCCTTAACAGAATGAGGAACACTGAAGCTTTCTTT. Its translation: CASSLNRMRNTEAFF.

V gene TRBV3-1 combines with J gene TRBJ2-3; no firm D call. V was pared by 5 bases and J by 6 bases, with 9 bases between. The germline V gene has CDR1 LGHDT and CDR2 YNNKEL (reference sequence). The length of the CDR3 is 12 residues. Written as DNA, the CDR3 is TGTGCCAGCAGCTATGGGTTGGATACGCAGTATTTT. Residues: CASSYGLDTQYF.

The chain links TRBV6-5 to TRBJ1-4; 10 nucleotides agree with TRBD1. CDR1 is MNHEY, CDR2 SVGAGI, per germline. The CDR3 loop spans 17 amino acids. V lost 3 bases, J lost 0 bases, and 4 bases stayed unmatched. The CDR3 nucleotides are TGTGCCAGCAGTTATTGGGGACAGGGGACAACTAATGAAAAACTGTTTTTT. It codes for CASSYWGQGTTNEKLFF.

Ten or more counts support this clonotype. CDR3 sequence reads: CSARDSDRANFYNSPLHF. CDR3 coding DNA: TGCAGTGCTAGAGATAGTGACAGAGCGAATTTCTATAATTCACCCCTCCACTTT. This chain links TRBV20-1 with TRBJ1-6, with D perhaps TRBD1 (5 bases). The V end was cut by 0 bases, the J end by 3 bases, with 18 bases between. The CDR3 has 18 residues. Looked up from germline, CDR1 is DFQATT and CDR2 is SNEGSKA (reference sequence).

The chain has TRBV28 and TRBJ1-1; D not certain. CDR1 and CDR2 from the germline V gene are MDHEN and SYDVKM. V gave up 4 bases and J gave up 5 bases, with 14 bases separating them. The CDR3 has 14 residues. CDR3 in amino acids: CASSSLGPITEAFF. DNA of the CDR3: TGTGCCAGCAGTTCGTTGGGCCCCATTACTGAAGCTTTCTTT.

J is TRBJ2-1 and V is TRBV4-1; 9 bases line up with TRBD1. Judging by the DNA end, TRBJ2-7 fits better; the J call may be wrong. Germline V gene sequence: CDR1 MGHRA, CDR2 YSYEKL. The CDR3 runs 16 residues. The CDR3 spells CASSLEAGQGYNEQYF. DNA of the CDR3: TGCGCCAGCAGCCTCGAGGCGGGACAGGGTTACAATGAGCAGTACTTC.

A single count supports this clonotype. V gene TRBV24-1 combines with J gene TRBJ2-1; possibly TRBD2 for D (5 bases). CDR3 size: 15 residues. The germline V gene encodes CDR1 KGHDR and CDR2 SFDVKD. V lost 3 bases and J lost 7, with 15 bases in between. CDR3 nucleotide sequence: TGTGCCACCAGTGATCCCCGAACTAGTCGAAATGAGCAGTTCTTC. It codes for CATSDPRTSRNEQFF.

The chain employs TRBV27 and TRBJ1-1; TRBD1 matches at 10 bases. Unmatched junction bases numbered 2, after V lost 1 base and J lost 0 bases. CDR3 length: 16 residues. Germline loops: CDR1 MNHEY, CDR2 SMNVEV (reference sequence). CDR3 amino acids: CASSLLGQGMNTEAFF. The CDR3 nucleotides are TGTGCCAGCAGTTTATTGGGACAGGGGATGAACACTGAAGCTTTCTTT.

This clonotype was seen only a few times. V is TRBV7-2 and J is TRBJ1-6; the match to TRBD1 covers 7 bases. Germline V CDR1 and CDR2: SGHTA, FQGNSA. Trimming removed 6 bases from V and 10 bases from J; junction bases left unmatched: 12. The CDR3 sequence is 15 residues long. The CDR3 DNA sequence: TGTGCCAGCAGAGGCGGACAGGAGTTTAACTCACCCCTCCACTTT. It yields the protein CASRGGQEFNSPLHF.

This clonotype was seen only a few times. The chain joins TRBV7-2 to TRBJ1-4; D possibly corresponds to TRBD1 (6 bases). CDR1 is SGHTA and CDR2 is FQGNSA in the germline V gene. Trimming stripped 5 bases from V and 3 bases from J, with 13 bases between. The length of the CDR3 is 15 residues. The CDR3 sequence: CASSATGTANEKLFF. In nucleotides, the CDR3 is TGTGCCAGCAGCGCCACAGGGACGGCTAATGAAAAACTGTTTTTT. Full variable domain (missing parts from reference TRBV7-2 and TRBJ1-4): GAGVSQSPSNKVTEKGKDVELRCDPISGHTALYWYRQSLGQGLEFLIYFQGNSAPDKSGLPSDRFSAERTGGSVSTLTIQRTQQEDSAVYLCASSATGTANEKLFFGSGTQLSVL.

V and J are TRBV20-1 and TRBJ2-3; 9 bases align to TRBD1. There are 18 residues in the CDR3. Germline V CDR1 and CDR2: DFQATT, SNEGSKA (reference sequence). V lost 1 base, J lost 1 base, and 12 bases stayed unmatched. The CDR3 nucleotides are TGCAGTGCTAGAGGCTCTGGGACGGACAGGGGCCGCACAGATACGCAGTATTTT. It translates to CSARGSGTDRGRTDTQYF.